These 13 T cell receptor beta chains were all obtained from the same sample, sequenced in a study of T cells after yellow fever vaccination (dated by TCRdb to about 2019). Libraries were prepared through 5' RACE. Sequenced on an Illumina HiSeq 2500. Through fastp at Q25 and MiXCR, TCRdb rebuilt clones from the public reads, retaining in-frame beta chains. Duplicate CDR3 protein sequences are folded into a single record with the most common DNA and genes. The sample yields hundreds of thousands of distinct CDR3 sequences; approximately 6% were counted once. Clones ranked in the top ten supply over 12% of the sample. The sample's treatment or condition label, decoded: live attenuated yellow fever vaccine strain. This material consisted of PBMCs, taken 5 days after the yellow fever booster vaccination. The source is a man in his thirties or forties who received the YFV17D yellow fever vaccine.

This clonotype was detected many times. The chain has TRBV20-1 and TRBJ2-1; 10 bases map to TRBD2. Germline values: CDR1 DFQATT, CDR2 SNEGSKA (reference sequence). The length of the CDR3 is 18 residues. Trimming removed 3 bases from V and 0 bases from J; junction bases left unmatched: 11. The CDR3 spells CSASSSGRAGSSYNEQFF. The CDR3 region has the DNA TGCAGTGCTAGTTCCAGCGGGAGGGCCGGGAGCTCCTACAATGAGCAGTTCTTC.

This clonotype was counted many times. V gene TRBV28 combines with J gene TRBJ2-4; maybe TRBD2 (6 bases). Trimming removed 6 bases at V and 4 bases at J, with 16 bases between. The CDR3 spans 15 residues. CDR1 and CDR2 (germline): MDHEN, SYDVKM. CDR3 nucleotides: TGTGCCAGCAGCTCGGAGGGCATACTGAAAAACATTCAGTACTTC. Translated, it gives CASSSEGILKNIQYF.

The rearrangement joins TRBV30 to TRBJ1-2, with 8 nucleotides matching TRBD1. Per the germline V gene, CDR1 is GTSNPN and CDR2 is SVGIG (reference sequence). The V and J ends lost 4 bases and 4 bases, in that order; junction bases with no gene match: 5. The CDR3 runs 13 residues. The CDR3 nucleotides are TGTGCCTGGAACCCGGGACAGGCCTATGGCTACACCTTC. Translating gives CAWNPGQAYGYTF.

This clonotype was detected many times. The chain links TRBV7-2 to TRBJ2-1, with unresolved D. The germline V gene encodes CDR1 SGHTA and CDR2 FQGNSA. This CDR3 is built from 13 residues. Trimming took off 5 bases at V and 5 bases at J, with 10 bases between the two ends. The DNA of the CDR3 is TGTGCCAGCAGCGAAAGCAGGAACAATGAGCAGTTCTTC. Protein sequence: CASSESRNNEQFF.

V is TRBV30 and J is TRBJ2-3; TRBD2 matches 9 bases. CDR3 length equals 13 residues. Germline trimming cut 7 bases from V and 9 bases from J; bases unmatched to any gene: 11. Germline V gene data show CDR1 as GTSNPN and CDR2 as SVGIG (reference sequence). CDR3 DNA sequence: TGTGCCTCGGTCGGTAGCGGGAGCCAAACGCAGTATTTT. As protein: CASVGSGSQTQYF.

The chain uses TRBV18 and TRBJ2-1; 8 bases align to TRBD2. The CDR3 is made up of 17 amino acids. V dropped 1 base and J dropped 4; count of bases not matched to a gene: 9. The V gene's germline CDR1 is KGHSH and CDR2 LQKENI. In nucleotides, the CDR3 is TGTGCCAGCTCACCACAAAGTTCCAGCGGGAGTTACAATGAGCAGTTCTTC. It encodes CASSPQSSSGSYNEQFF.

This clonotype was counted between two and nine times. The V and J genes are TRBV7-2 and TRBJ2-2; 12 nucleotides align to TRBD2. Per germline, CDR1 SGHTA and CDR2 FQGNSA. This CDR3 contains 15 residues. V trimming: 6 bases; J trimming: 6 bases; junction bases outside the gene matches: 5. CDR3 in DNA: TGTGCCAGCAGTTCGACTAGCGGGAGACCCGGGGAGCTGTTTTTT. It yields the protein CASSSTSGRPGELFF.

This clonotype was detected many times. This chain joins TRBV5-1 and TRBJ2-7; D is ambiguous. CDR3 size: 14 residues. The ends were cut back, 1 base at V and 5 bases at J, with 13 bases in the middle. Looked up from germline, CDR1 is SGHRS and CDR2 is YFSETQ. This CDR3 is CASSLNRLKHEQYF. In DNA form, the CDR3 reads TGCGCCAGCAGCTTGAATAGATTAAAGCACGAGCAGTACTTC. Using reference TRBV5-1 and TRBJ2-7 for the parts outside the CDR3, the full variable domain is KAGVTQTPRYLIKTRGQQVTLSCSPISGHRSVSWYQQTPGQGLQFLFEYFSETQRNKGNFPGRFSGRQFSNSRSEMNVSTLELGDSALYLCASSLNRLKHEQYFGPGTRLTVT.

This clonotype was seen only once. Its ends do not fully match the called genes, so a read error is possible. This chain uses TRBV7-2 with TRBJ2-1, with 7 bases fitting TRBD2. This CDR3 comprises 15 residues. Germline V gene data show CDR1 as SGHTA and CDR2 as FQGNSA. CDR3 bases: TGTGCCAGCAGCTTAGGCTGGGGGGACTACAATGTGCAGTTCTTC. It yields the protein CASSLGWGDYNVQFF.

This clonotype was seen many times. The chain employs TRBV5-1 and TRBJ1-1; 9 positions match TRBD1. There are 15 residues in the CDR3. With 2 bases clipped from V and 2 bases from J, the junction kept 4 bases outside the gene matches. Germline V gene data show CDR1 as SGHRS and CDR2 as YFSETQ. The DNA of the CDR3 is TGCGCCAGCAGCTTTACAGGGGGCGGAAACACTGAAGCTTTCTTT. It codes for CASSFTGGGNTEAFF.

The chain joins TRBV11-2 to TRBJ1-5, with D possibly matching TRBD1 (5 bases). Trimming pared 2 bases from V and 3 bases from J, leaving 11 bases between. The length of the CDR3 is 15 residues. The germline V gene encodes CDR1 SGHAT and CDR2 FQNNGV. CDR3 DNA sequence: TGTGCCAGCAGCTTATCGGACAAGGTCAATCAGCCCCAGCATTTT. Translated: CASSLSDKVNQPQHF.

This clonotype was picked up many times. V gene TRBV25-1 combines with J gene TRBJ1-1; D is uncertain. Looked up from germline, CDR1 is MGHDK and CDR2 is SYGVNS. V lost 5 bases to trimming and J lost 1 base, with 8 bases between them. There are 13 residues in the CDR3. CDR3 bases: TGTGCCAGCAGTCAGGCGTGGAACACTGAAGCTTTCTTT. The encoded protein is CASSQAWNTEAFF.

This clonotype was observed a few times. V is TRBV5-1 and J is TRBJ1-1, with unresolved D. V lost 7 bases and J 1 base, leaving 11 bases between the germline ends. Germline V gene data show CDR1 as SGHRS and CDR2 as YFSETQ. CDR3 size: 13 residues. CDR3 amino acids: CASRSRPNTEAFF. The CDR3 nucleotides are TGCGCCAGCCGGTCTCGTCCGAACACTGAAGCTTTCTTT.